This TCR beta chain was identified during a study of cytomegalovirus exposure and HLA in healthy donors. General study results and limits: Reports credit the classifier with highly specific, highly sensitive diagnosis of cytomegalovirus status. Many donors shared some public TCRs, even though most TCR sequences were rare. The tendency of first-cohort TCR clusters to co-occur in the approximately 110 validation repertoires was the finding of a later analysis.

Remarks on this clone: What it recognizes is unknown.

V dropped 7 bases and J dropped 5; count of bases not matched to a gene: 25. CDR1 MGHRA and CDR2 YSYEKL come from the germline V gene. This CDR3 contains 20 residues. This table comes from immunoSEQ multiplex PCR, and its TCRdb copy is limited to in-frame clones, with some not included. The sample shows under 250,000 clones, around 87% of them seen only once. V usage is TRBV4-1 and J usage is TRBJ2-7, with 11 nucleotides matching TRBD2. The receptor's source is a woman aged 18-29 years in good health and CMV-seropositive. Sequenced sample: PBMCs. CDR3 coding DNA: TGCGCCAGCATCGGGGGTCATGGAGGTGTAAATAGCGGGAGGGGAAACGAGCAGTACTTC. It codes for CASIGGHGGVNSGRGNEQYF.